This T cell receptor beta chain appears in the sequencing data of a study of blood T cell repertoires in COVID-19. Study-wide context: PBMCs, B-cell-depleted T cells, or T cells were the source of the cDNA or gDNA that made up the material.

Original analysis: Estimation of nucleated cell counts relied on the amplification of reference gene primers. The repertoire was sequenced with immunoSEQ multiplex PCR; TCRdb's copy has only in-frame clones and lacks some. V and J calls plus clone size are reproduced from that table; the DNA served to infer D and trimming. This repertoire shows 200,000 to 250,000 clones, approximately 85% found once; its top ten account for about 2.5%. Seattle researchers signed up patients amid active infection and tracked them longitudinally. The CDR3 is 15 residues long. The V gene end was trimmed by 7 bases and the J gene end by 2 bases; junction bases not matched to a gene: 5. CDR1 is KGHDR, CDR2 SFDVKD, per germline.

The sequencing sample was made of peripheral blood. The clonotype comes from a woman in her 70s with COVID-19, enrolled during active disease. The chain carries TRBV24-1 and TRBJ2-1; TRBD1 aligns across 9 bases. CDR3 bases: TGTGCCACCAGCCCCCGGGACAGGGCCTACAATGAGCAGTTCTTC. Its translation is CATSPRDRAYNEQFF.